This TCR beta chain was recovered during a study of response to subunit inactivated influenza vaccine. Between the trimmed V and J ends, which lost 0 bases and 5 bases, there was a span of 7 bases. Per the germline V gene, CDR1 is LNHNV and CDR2 is YYDKDF (reference sequence). CDR3 length equals 13 residues. The study, taken as a whole, reports: T cells newly recruited by each seasonal influenza vaccination are few, the authors suggested.

About this clonotype: Its antigen is as yet unknown.

TCRdb re-called the RT-PCR reads through MiXCR, storing one row per CDR3 protein. In the table there are 550,000 to 600,000 distinct CDR3 sequences, about 12% of which are singletons. This TCR came from a man aged 45-65 years who received an inactivated influenza vaccine. The chain has TRBV15 and TRBJ2-5; D is uncertain. Sequenced here: PBMCs from blood, sampled on the day of vaccination. This CDR3 is CATSRDQIETQYF. In nucleotides, the CDR3 is TGTGCCACCAGCAGAGATCAGATTGAGACCCAGTACTTC.